This is a list of T cell receptor beta chains from one sample in a study of CD8+CD57+ T cells in acquired aplastic anemia. MiXCR, run by TCRdb on the reads, gives a single entry per CDR3 protein. Here the sample spans 150,000 to 200,000 distinct CDR3 sequences, 50% to 75% being singletons. Sequencing was performed on sorted CD4+, CD8+, or CD8+CD57+ T cells (not recorded which) from PBMCs. The receptors derive from a human donor in good health. CDR3s include the opening cysteine and the closing phenylalanine or tryptophan.

TRBJ2-6 | TRBV6-1 | CASSEDSSGANVLTF
TRBJ2-4 | TRBV6-5 | CASSYSPGTKNIQYF
TRBJ1-5 | TRBV10-3 | CAIRGDRNQPQHF
TRBJ1-2 | TRBV20-1 | CSAWEGGYTF
TRBJ1-3 | TRBV12-3/TRBV12-4 | CASSSASGGRNTIYF
TRBJ1-6 | TRBV5-1 | CASSLFPGGNSPLHF
TRBJ1-5 | TRBV11-2 | CASSLVDRPNQPQHF
TRBJ2-7 | TRBV14 | CASSPLSRYEQYF
TRBJ2-3 | TRBV4-2 | CASSLENTGDTDTQYF
TRBJ1-1 | TRBV5-1 | CASSLGLRDEAFF
TRBJ2-7 | TRBV4-2 | CASSQDGQGRYEQYF
TRBJ1-5 | TRBV7-2 | CASSLAKPPQHF
TRBJ1-5 | TRBV2 | CVSKLGDGNQPQHF
TRBJ2-1 | TRBV20-1 | CSARRGGSSYNEQFF
TRBJ2-7 | TRBV6-1 | CASSVATSGEQYF
TRBJ2-1 | TRBV9 | CASSGRTSSYNEQFF
TRBJ1-1 | TRBV10-2 | CASSESGTEAFF
TRBJ2-7 | TRBV19 | CASGSGQGRYEQYF
TRBJ1-1 | TRBV5-1 | CASSSLLGTEAFF
TRBJ2-5 | TRBV5-6 | CASSVLGQQETQYF
TRBJ1-2 | TRBV7-2 | CASSLVSTVGDYGYTF
TRBJ2-5 | TRBV24-1 | CATSTTSGGAPETQYF
TRBJ2-3 | TRBV20-1 | CSARLAGVPDTQYF
TRBJ1-6 | TRBV5-1 | CASSFDSFSPLHF
TRBJ2-3 | TRBV27 | CASSLFGRAPDTQYF
TRBJ2-1 | TRBV6-6 | CASSRRGADNEQFF